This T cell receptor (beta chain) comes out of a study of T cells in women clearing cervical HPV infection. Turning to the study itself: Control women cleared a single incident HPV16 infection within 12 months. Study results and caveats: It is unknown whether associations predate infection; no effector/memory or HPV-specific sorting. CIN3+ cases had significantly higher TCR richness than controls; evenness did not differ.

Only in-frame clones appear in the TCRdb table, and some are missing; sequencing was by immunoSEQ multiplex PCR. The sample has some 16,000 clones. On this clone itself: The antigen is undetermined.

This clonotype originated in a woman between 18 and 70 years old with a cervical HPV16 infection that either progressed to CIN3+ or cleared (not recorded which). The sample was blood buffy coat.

Partial CDR3 DNA: TGTGCCAGCAGTGCCAACCCAGGGATAAGTGGC. Its protein product is CASSANPGISG. The whole CDR3 sequence reads CASSANPGISGYTF. The chain carries TRBV6-4 and TRBJ1-2, with TRBD1 as a possible D gene (5 bases). The observed sequence ends 3 residues before the CDR3 terminus, with the missing tail filled in from the germline J gene. Trimming removed 4 bases at V and 7 bases at J, with 16 bases between. This CDR3 is built from 14 residues. From germline, CDR1 is MRHNA and CDR2 SNTAGT.